This T cell receptor beta chain appears in the sequencing data of a study of blood T cell repertoires in COVID-19. Original processing methods: Using reference gene primer amplification, nucleated cell counts were estimated. The data were produced by immunoSEQ multiplex PCR, yet TCRdb's version contains in-frame clones alone and is incomplete. From that table come the V and J calls and clone size; the DNA was used to work out D and trimming. The sample records about 380,000 clones, more than 75% being singletons. The CDR3 covers 11 residues. V lost 3 bases and J lost 8, with 6 bases in between. Germline loops: CDR1 SNHLY, CDR2 FYNNEI. Cohorts were assigned according to the clinical history that participants reported.

The TCR sequence derives from a woman between 18 and 29 years old who had recovered from COVID-19. The chain joins TRBV2 to TRBJ2-3, with D possibly TRBD2 on 5 matching bases. The sequencing input was PBMCs or T cells enriched from blood (not recorded which). Written as DNA, the CDR3 is TGTGCCAGCAGTGACCGGGGTACGCAGTATTTT. Its protein is CASSDRGTQYF.